These 20 T cell receptor beta chains originate from one sample sequenced in a study of shared clonotypes between healthy human individuals. Profiling relied on immunoSEQ multiplex PCR, and the TCRdb table lists in-frame clones only, not all of them. The data show around 700,000 clones, with under 80% seen just once and approximately 1.6% held by the top ten. Input material: memory CD4+ T cells sorted from blood. Specified subset: CD45RA-negative fraction. Receptor source: a woman aged 25 to 39 in good health.

The V gene is TRBV27, the J gene TRBJ2-2; 7 nucleotides line up with TRBD2. The CDR3 has 15 residues. V shed 2 bases, J shed 8 bases, and the junction held 8 bases outside the gene matches. Germline V gene lookup returns CDR1 MNHEY and CDR2 SMNVEV (reference sequence). The CDR3 protein is CASSLGLAVPGELFF. CDR3 coding DNA: TGTGCCAGCAGTTTAGGTCTAGCGGTACCTGGGGAGCTGTTTTTT.

The CDR3 spells CATSRHDRENTEAFF. CDR3 DNA sequence: TGTGCCACCAGCAGACACGACAGGGAGAACACTGAAGCTTTCTTT. The J gene is TRBJ1-1, the V gene TRBV15, with 7 bases lining up with TRBD1. The V and J ends lost 2 bases and 1 base, in that order; junction bases with no gene match: 4. This CDR3 has 15 amino acids. Germline V gives CDR1 LNHNV, CDR2 YYDKDF (reference sequence).

This clone appeared a few times. Other DNA sequences in this sample translate to the same CDR3. J is TRBJ2-7 and V is TRBV5-1, with no clear D. The V end was cut by 0 bases, the J end by 6 bases, with 4 bases between. This CDR3 comprises 11 residues. In germline, CDR1 is SGHRS, CDR2 YFSETQ. CDR3 protein: CASSLAGEQYF. The CDR3 bases are TGCGCCAGCAGCTTGGCTGGCGAGCAGTACTTC.

The sample holds a few counts of this clone. The V call is TRBV5-4, the J call TRBJ2-1; D uncertain. CDR3 length equals 13 residues. CDR1 is SGHNT, CDR2 YYREEE, per germline (reference sequence). V shed 7 bases and J shed 3 bases, with 11 bases lying between them. This CDR3 reads CASAPLFYNEQFF. The CDR3 nucleotides read TGTGCCAGCGCCCCTCTGTTCTACAATGAGCAGTTCTTC.

The chain joins TRBV28 to TRBJ1-4; D might be TRBD1 (6 bases). The CDR3 contains 13 residues. V was pared by 8 bases and J by 5 bases, with 12 bases between. Germline V CDR1 and CDR2: MDHEN, SYDVKM. CDR3: CASQTGSNEKLFF. In DNA, the CDR3 is TGTGCCAGCCAGACAGGAAGCAATGAAAAACTGTTTTTT.

As regards this clone: A far more abundant clone sits one base away, making this likely a read error. The chain recombines TRBV28 with TRBJ1-5; D uncertain. CDR3 length equals 17 residues. V was trimmed by 6 bases and J by 0 bases, leaving 18 bases between them. Per the germline V gene, CDR1 is MDHEN and CDR2 is SYDVKM. The CDR3, as DNA: TGTGCCAGCAGATGGAGCCAGGACTCAAATAGCAATCAGCCCCAGCATTTT. Translated: CASRWSQDSNSNQPQHF.

The gene calls are TRBV29-1 and TRBJ2-7, with 12 bases that match TRBD2. V gave up 3 bases and J gave up 3 bases; unmatched junction bases: 9. Per germline, CDR1 SQVTM and CDR2 ANQGSEA. The CDR3 consists of 16 residues. The CDR3 DNA is TGCAGCGTTGAGCTAGCGGGAGGGGACTCGGGCTACGAGCAGTACTTC. It yields the protein CSVELAGGDSGYEQYF.

A remark on this clone: Being one base from a much bigger clone, this may be a read error. The identical CDR3 is also encoded by other nucleotide sequences in the sample. The V gene is TRBV28, the J gene TRBJ2-1; D call uncertain. In germline, CDR1 is MDHEN, CDR2 SYDVKM. The CDR3 is 11 amino acids. V was pared by 5 bases and J by 3 bases, with 2 bases between. The CDR3 loop is CASSVYNEQFF. The CDR3 coding sequence is TGTGCCAGCAGTGTCTACAATGAGCAGTTCTTC.

V gene TRBV19 combines with J gene TRBJ2-3; TRBD2 might be the D (5 bases). Trimming removed 6 bases from V and 2 bases from J, with 21 bases in between. Germline V gene sequence: CDR1 LNHDA, CDR2 SQIVND (reference sequence). The CDR3 extends over 17 amino acids. CDR3 bases: TGTGCCAGTAGCCCTGCCGGAGAGCGGCCCCTCACAGATACGCAGTATTTT. It specifies CASSPAGERPLTDTQYF.

The table lists this clone with a few counts. This chain connects TRBV19 to TRBJ1-1; D unclear. Germline V gene lookup returns CDR1 LNHDA and CDR2 SQIVND (reference sequence). The CDR3 spans 14 residues. V was trimmed by 3 bases and J by 1 base, leaving 9 bases between them. CDR3 protein: CASSMRQTNTEAFF. CDR3 in DNA: TGTGCCAGTAGTATGCGCCAGACGAACACTGAAGCTTTCTTT.

The chain couples TRBV7-7 to TRBJ2-3; TRBD1 aligns across 8 bases. Germline loops: CDR1 SSHAT, CDR2 FNYEAQ (reference sequence). The V segment lost 6 bases and the J segment 2 bases; nucleotides outside the gene matches: 1. CDR3 length: 13 amino acids. CDR3 DNA sequence: TGTGCCAGCAGGGGACAGGACACAGATACGCAGTATTTT. It specifies CASRGQDTDTQYF.

The DNA of the CDR3 is TGTGCCAGCTCAGGGGACAGGGATTACGAGCAGTACTTC. It specifies CASSGDRDYEQYF. The chain uses TRBV18 and TRBJ2-7; 9 bases fit TRBD1. J lost 4 bases, V lost 5 bases, and 3 bases had no gene match. This CDR3 has 13 amino acids. Germline values: CDR1 KGHSH, CDR2 LQKENI.

The rearrangement joins TRBV4-1 to TRBJ1-5; 7 nucleotides align to TRBD1. Looked up from germline, CDR1 is MGHRA and CDR2 is YSYEKL. After removal of 0 bases from V and 5 bases from J, the junction contained 7 bases not matched to a gene. The CDR3 totals 16 residues. This CDR3 is CASSQDHDREHQPQHF. Written as DNA, the CDR3 is TGCGCCAGCAGCCAAGATCATGACAGGGAGCATCAGCCCCAGCATTTT.

About this clone: Other DNA sequences from this sample encode an identical CDR3 as well. The CDR3 loop reads CASSSTGTGELFF. DNA of the CDR3: TGTGCCAGCTCATCGACCGGGACCGGGGAGCTGTTTTTT. The chain carries TRBV18 and TRBJ2-2; no clear D gene. This CDR3 spans 13 amino acids. Trimming removed 5 bases at V and 5 bases at J, with 9 bases between. The V gene's germline CDR1 is KGHSH and CDR2 LQKENI.

This chain uses TRBV27 with TRBJ2-7, with no clear D. Germline CDR1 is MNHEY and CDR2 is SMNVEV (reference sequence). Trimming left V 2 bases short and J 2 bases short, with 13 bases between. The CDR3 consists of 15 residues. The CDR3, as DNA: TGTGCCAGCAGTTTAAAGGGTGGAAGTGCCTACGAGCAGTACTTC. Translation: CASSLKGGSAYEQYF.

As to this clone: The same CDR3 also results from other DNA sequences found in this sample. V and J are TRBV5-1 and TRBJ2-3; 8 bases are a match to TRBD1. CDR1 and CDR2 from the germline V gene are SGHRS and YFSETQ. The CDR3 sequence is 14 residues long. With 3 bases clipped from V and 4 bases from J, the junction kept 4 bases outside the gene matches. Here the CDR3 reads CASSSGQGSDTQYF. Here the CDR3 DNA reads TGCGCCAGCAGCTCCGGACAGGGTTCAGATACGCAGTATTTT. The full variable domain, its missing parts supplied by reference TRBV5-1 and TRBJ2-3, is KAGVTQTPRYLIKTRGQQVTLSCSPISGHRSVSWYQQTPGQGLQFLFEYFSETQRNKGNFPGRFSGRQFSNSRSEMNVSTLELGDSALYLCASSSGQGSDTQYFGPGTRLTVL.

The chain joins TRBV28 to TRBJ2-3; 15 bases map to TRBD2. With V trimmed by 6 bases and J by 0 bases, 13 bases remained unmatched. Germline lookup yields CDR1 MDHEN and CDR2 SYDVKM. CDR3 length equals 20 residues. The CDR3 loop reads CASRSPAGTSGRTSTDTQYF. The CDR3 coding sequence is TGTGCCAGCAGAAGCCCGGCCGGGACTAGCGGGAGGACTAGCACAGATACGCAGTATTTT.

This clone was recorded only once. The rearrangement joins TRBV4-1 to TRBJ1-5; unclear D gene. This CDR3 comprises 14 residues. Trimming took off 6 bases at V and 1 base at J, with 10 bases between the two ends. Germline lookup yields CDR1 MGHRA and CDR2 YSYEKL. CDR3 loop: CASSKRESNQPQHF. In DNA, the CDR3 is TGCGCCAGCAGTAAAAGGGAGAGCAATCAGCCCCAGCATTTT.

This sequence joins TRBV5-6 and TRBJ1-3, with a weak D call TRBD1 (6 bases). Deletions cut 2 bases from V and 3 bases from J, with 15 bases between. Germline V gene data show CDR1 as SGHDT and CDR2 as YYEEEE. The CDR3 extends over 16 amino acids. CDR3 DNA: TGTGCCAGCAGCTTTGGGCACAGGGCCCGTGGAAACACCATATATTTT. Translating it yields CASSFGHRARGNTIYF.

The rearrangement uses TRBV5-1 and TRBJ2-1, with unresolved D. Germline loops: CDR1 SGHRS, CDR2 YFSETQ. The CDR3 contains 13 residues. V lost 0 bases and J lost 8, with 9 bases in between. As DNA, the CDR3 is TGCGCCAGCAGCTTGGAACCGTCGCATGAGCAGTTCTTC. This codes for CASSLEPSHEQFF.